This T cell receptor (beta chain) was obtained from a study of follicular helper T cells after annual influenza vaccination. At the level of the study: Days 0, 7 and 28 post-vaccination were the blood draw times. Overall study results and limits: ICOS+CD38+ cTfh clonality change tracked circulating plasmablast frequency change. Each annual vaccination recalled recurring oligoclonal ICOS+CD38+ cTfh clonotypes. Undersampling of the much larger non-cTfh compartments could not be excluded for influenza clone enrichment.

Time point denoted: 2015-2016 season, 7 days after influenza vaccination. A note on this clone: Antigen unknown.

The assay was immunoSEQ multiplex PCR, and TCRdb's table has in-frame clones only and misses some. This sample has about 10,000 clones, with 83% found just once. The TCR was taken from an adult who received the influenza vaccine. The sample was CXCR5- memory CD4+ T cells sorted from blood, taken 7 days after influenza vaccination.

CDR3 protein: CASSPGSLNEQFF. CDR3 nucleotide sequence: TGCGCCAGCAGCCCGGGGTCGCTCAATGAGCAGTTCTTC. The V and J genes are TRBV5-1 and TRBJ2-1; a possible D gene is TRBD2 (5 bases). V dropped 4 bases and J dropped 6 bases, with 11 bases sitting between them. Germline lookup yields CDR1 SGHRS and CDR2 YFSETQ. The CDR3 is 13 residues long. Full variable domain (missing parts from reference TRBV5-1 and TRBJ2-1): KAGVTQTPRYLIKTRGQQVTLSCSPISGHRSVSWYQQTPGQGLQFLFEYFSETQRNKGNFPGRFSGRQFSNSRSEMNVSTLELGDSALYLCASSPGSLNEQFFGPGTRLTVL.